The next 25 T cell receptor beta chains were all read from a single sample in a study of blood T cells in healthy people across ages. Sample-barcoded 5' priming and a J-beta primer mix drove a second PCR of roughly 6 to 12 cycles. TCRdb reprocessed the 5' RACE reads with MiXCR, giving one entry per CDR3 protein. The sample contains approximately 820,000 distinct CDR3 sequences, around 43% of which appear only once. Input material: blood. The receptors were gathered from a man aged 55-75 years in good health.

V gene TRBV7-9 combines with J gene TRBJ2-1; TRBD1 matches 10 bases. The DNA end is more similar to TRBJ2-7, so the J call may be wrong. The V gene's germline CDR1 is SEHNR and CDR2 FQNEAQ (reference sequence). The CDR3 loop spans 16 amino acids. The CDR3 spells CASSRWDRGFGNEQYF. As DNA, the CDR3 is TGTGCCAGCAGCCGGTGGGACAGGGGTTTTGGTAATGAGCAGTACTTC.

The table lists this clonotype with a few counts. The chain joins TRBV15 to TRBJ1-2; D possibly corresponds to TRBD1 (5 bases). There are 18 residues in the CDR3. Germline V CDR1 and CDR2: LNHNV, YYDKDF (reference sequence). Trimming cost V 5 bases and J 4 bases, with 26 bases left between them. CDR3: CATSGRAWGVGLSYGYTF. Here the CDR3 DNA reads TGTGCCACCAGCGGCAGGGCCTGGGGAGTGGGACTATCCTATGGCTACACCTTC.

This clonotype has only a few counts. This chain links TRBV5-6 with TRBJ2-7; 8 nucleotides line up with TRBD2. The CDR3 has 15 amino acids. CDR1 is SGHDT and CDR2 is YYEEEE in the germline V gene. The trim removed 2 bases at V and 2 bases at J, leaving 6 bases unmatched. DNA of the CDR3: TGTGCCAGCAGCTTATACGGGACTAGTCCCTACGAGCAGTACTTC. It specifies CASSLYGTSPYEQYF. Complete variable domain (other parts from reference TRBV5-6 and TRBJ2-7): DAGVTQSPTHLIKTRGQQVTLRCSPKSGHDTVSWYQQALGQGPQFIFQYYEEEERQRGNFPDRFSGHQFPNYSSELNVNALLLGDSALYLCASSLYGTSPYEQYFGPGTRLTVT.

The chain uses TRBV14 and TRBJ2-1; maybe TRBD2 (5 bases). CDR3 size: 17 residues. V lost 0 bases and J 6 bases, leaving 18 bases between the germline ends. The germline gives CDR1 SGHDN, CDR2 FVKESK. The chain's CDR3 is CASSQDLGGTGSNEQFF. CDR3 nucleotides: TGTGCCAGCAGCCAAGATCTCGGAGGCACGGGGAGCAATGAGCAGTTCTTC.

This clonotype was observed a few times. The CDR3 DNA reads as TGTGCCACCAGTGATGGGACACTCCACGAGCAGTACTTC. Protein sequence: CATSDGTLHEQYF. The V gene is TRBV24-1, the J gene TRBJ2-7; weak D call: TRBD1 (6 bases). The CDR3 covers 13 residues. Germline V gives CDR1 KGHDR, CDR2 SFDVKD. Trimming removed 3 bases at V and 5 bases at J, with 10 bases between.

The chain employs TRBV5-1 and TRBJ2-3, with 10 bases fitting TRBD2. CDR1 is SGHRS and CDR2 is YFSETQ in the germline V gene. Losses at the gene ends were 0 bases for V and 2 bases for J; bases not matched to a gene: 9. CDR3 length: 18 amino acids. The CDR3 sequence: CASSLVGTSAYSTDTQYF. The CDR3 nucleotides are TGCGCCAGCAGCTTGGTCGGGACTAGCGCATATTCCACAGATACGCAGTATTTT.

V gene TRBV4-3 combines with J gene TRBJ2-6; possibly TRBD1 for D (6 bases). Trimming removed 4 bases at V and 6 bases at J, with 7 bases between. The length of the CDR3 is 13 residues. The germline gives CDR1 LGHNA, CDR2 YSLEER. Written as DNA, the CDR3 is TGCGCCAGCAGCCCAGGGGAGGCCAACGTCCTGACTTTC. As protein: CASSPGEANVLTF.

This clonotype was picked up a small number of times. V gene TRBV7-2 combines with J gene TRBJ2-7; no clear D. The V gene lost 5 bases and the J gene lost 0 bases, with 14 bases spanning the gap. The CDR3 consists of 15 residues. Germline V gene data show CDR1 as SGHTA and CDR2 as FQGNSA. The DNA for the CDR3 is TGTGCCAGCAGCGTAGGACCGAGCAACTCCTACGAGCAGTACTTC. This encodes CASSVGPSNSYEQYF.

This clonotype turned up a few times. The chain carries TRBV20-1 and TRBJ1-2; 7 bases match TRBD1. The CDR3 spans 12 residues. The germline V gene has CDR1 DFQATT and CDR2 SNEGSKA (reference sequence). V gave up 5 bases and J gave up 5 bases; unmatched junction bases: 5. CDR3 residues: CSAEGQSYGYTF. In nucleotides, the CDR3 is TGCAGTGCTGAGGGACAGTCTTATGGCTACACCTTC.

The CDR3 loop is CASSGTAGMNEQFF. DNA for the CDR3: TGTGCCAGCAGCGGGACAGCGGGGATGAATGAGCAGTTCTTC. This chain links TRBV28 with TRBJ2-1; D may be TRBD1 or TRBD2 (7 bases each). Germline V gene data show CDR1 as MDHEN and CDR2 as SYDVKM. This CDR3 spans 14 amino acids. V was shortened by 6 bases and J by 7 bases, with 16 bases between the two germline ends.

About this clonotype: It may be a read error: a sequence one base away is much more abundant. The gene calls are TRBV10-3 and TRBJ2-1; D might be TRBD1 or TRBD2, each matching 6 bases. Germline CDR1 and CDR2: ENHRY and SYGVKD. This CDR3 region has 17 residues. The chain's CDR3 is CTISESPRDTSYNEQFF. The CDR3 bases are TGTACCATCAGTGAGTCACCGCGGGACACCTCCTACAATGAGCAGTTCTTC.

This clonotype occurred a few times. The chain joins TRBV20-1 to TRBJ2-5; the match to TRBD2 covers 13 bases. The CDR3 consists of 18 residues. Germline CDR1 DFQATT, CDR2 SNEGSKA (reference sequence). V lost 4 bases and J lost 7; bases outside the gene matches: 18. CDR3 region: CSAKSLKLAGGHGVTQYF. The DNA for the CDR3 is TGCAGTGCTAAGTCTCTAAAACTAGCGGGGGGGCATGGAGTGACCCAGTACTTC.

J is TRBJ2-5 and V is TRBV20-1, with 10 bases aligning to TRBD2. The CDR3 is 15 residues long. The trim removed 1 base at V and 13 bases at J, leaving 15 bases unmatched. Germline CDR1 is DFQATT and CDR2 is SNEGSKA (reference sequence). In nucleotides, the CDR3 is TGCAGTGCTAGAGGAGCGGGGGGGCCGTCGGGCATTCGGTACTTC. Protein product: CSARGAGGPSGIRYF.

The rearrangement links TRBV6-2 or TRBV6-3 to TRBJ2-5; 8 positions agree with TRBD2. The J call may be wrong; the DNA end is better matched by TRBJ2-7. CDR3 size: 17 residues. Germline assignment: CDR1 MNHEY and CDR2 SVGEGT. Here the CDR3 DNA reads TGTGCCAGCAGAGTGAAAGCGGGGGTGAACCCCTCTGGCGAGCAGTACTTC. This encodes CASRVKAGVNPSGEQYF.

The count of this clonotype is one. The missing conserved phenylalanine or tryptophan at the end of this CDR3 makes a read error likely. The chain joins TRBV3-1 to TRBJ1-1, with TRBD1 identical over 9 bases. Germline V CDR1 and CDR2: LGHDT, YNNKEL (reference sequence). The V segment lost 1 base and the J segment 6 bases; nucleotides outside the gene matches: 3. CDR3 length equals 14 residues. The CDR3 reads CASSQADRGAEAFL. The CDR3 DNA is TGTGCCAGCAGCCAAGCCGACAGGGGGGCTGAAGCTTTCCTT.

This chain connects TRBV7-2 to TRBJ1-2; D not resolved. CDR1 SGHTA and CDR2 FQGNSA come from the germline V gene. V dropped 2 bases and J dropped 0 bases, with 7 bases sitting between them. The CDR3 extends over 14 amino acids. The CDR3 DNA sequence: TGTGCCAGCAGCTTAAAACCGTCTAACTATGGCTACACCTTC. It translates to CASSLKPSNYGYTF.

J is TRBJ1-2 and V is TRBV29-1; a possible D gene is TRBD1 (6 bases). This CDR3 contains 14 residues. Germline V gene data show CDR1 as SQVTM and CDR2 as ANQGSEA. V was shortened by 6 bases and J by 6 bases, with 20 bases between the two germline ends. CDR3 coding DNA: TGCAGCGTGCCCTCACAGGGTGGACTCGATGGCTACACCTTC. Amino acids: CSVPSQGGLDGYTF.

The rearrangement links TRBV12-3 or TRBV12-4 to TRBJ2-5; 8 nucleotides agree with TRBD1. The junction had 7 bases not matched to a gene; V was cut back by 6 bases and J by 7 bases. The CDR3 sequence is 13 residues long. Here the CDR3 reads CASSPDRVWTQYF. The CDR3 bases are TGTGCCAGCAGCCCGGACAGGGTTTGGACCCAGTACTTC.

The chain carries TRBV25-1 and TRBJ2-3; weak D call: TRBD1 (6 bases). Germline V CDR1 and CDR2: MGHDK, SYGVNS. The length of the CDR3 is 14 residues. Deletions cut 4 bases from V and 4 bases from J, with 12 bases between. The CDR3: CASSVSTGPDTQYF. CDR3 coding DNA: TGTGCCAGCAGTGTATCAACAGGGCCAGATACGCAGTATTTT.

The gene calls are TRBV20-1 and TRBJ2-5; 7 positions match TRBD1. After removal of 6 bases from V and 2 bases from J, the junction contained 9 bases not matched to a gene. From germline, CDR1 is DFQATT and CDR2 SNEGSKA (reference sequence). The length of the CDR3 is 14 residues. The DNA of the CDR3 is TGCAGTGCAGACCGACAGGGAGAGCAAGAGACCCAGTACTTC. Encoded protein: CSADRQGEQETQYF.

This clonotype was seen a few times. The V gene is TRBV7-9, the J gene TRBJ2-3; 11 positions agree with TRBD2. V gave up 10 bases and J gave up 9 bases; unmatched junction bases: 15. There are 15 residues in the CDR3. Germline-derived CDR1 and CDR2 are SEHNR and FQNEAQ (reference sequence). CDR3 coding DNA: TGTGCCACCACACGGACTAGCGGGCCTTTCAGCACGCAGTATTTT. Translating gives CATTRTSGPFSTQYF.

This clonotype was detected only a few times. This chain connects TRBV7-2 to TRBJ1-5, with D maybe TRBD1 (6 bases). The germline V gene has CDR1 SGHTA and CDR2 FQGNSA. This CDR3 contains 14 residues. V lost 5 bases and J lost 6, with 14 bases in between. CDR3 sequence (DNA): TGTGCCAGCAGCCCGAGGGGGGGACTTCAGCCCCAGCATTTT. Residues: CASSPRGGLQPQHF.

This clonotype was recorded a few times. The rearrangement links TRBV5-5 to TRBJ2-3, with 12 bases that match TRBD2. The germline CDR1 and CDR2 sequences are SGHKS and YYEKEE (reference sequence). V shed 3 bases, J shed 2 bases, and the junction held 4 bases outside the gene matches. The CDR3 is 16 residues long. Written as DNA, the CDR3 is TGTGCCAGCAGCTCTAGCGGGGGGGCCCTCACAGATACGCAGTATTTT. Translation: CASSSSGGALTDTQYF.

The J gene is TRBJ1-5, the V gene TRBV28; TRBD1 matches 8 bases. Germline values: CDR1 MDHEN, CDR2 SYDVKM. This CDR3 comprises 15 residues. The junction had 4 bases not matched to a gene; V was cut back by 6 bases and J by 0 bases. CDR3 residues: CASRETGASNQPQHF. In DNA form, the CDR3 reads TGTGCCAGCAGGGAGACAGGGGCTAGCAATCAGCCCCAGCATTTT.

This clonotype was observed a few times. V gene TRBV24-1 combines with J gene TRBJ1-2; D remains unclear. Between the trimmed V and J ends, which lost 0 bases and 8 bases, there was a span of 3 bases. Germline assignment: CDR1 KGHDR and CDR2 SFDVKD. CDR3 length: 11 residues. In nucleotides, the CDR3 is TGTGCCACCAGTGATTTGTGGGGCTACACCTTC. It yields the protein CATSDLWGYTF.